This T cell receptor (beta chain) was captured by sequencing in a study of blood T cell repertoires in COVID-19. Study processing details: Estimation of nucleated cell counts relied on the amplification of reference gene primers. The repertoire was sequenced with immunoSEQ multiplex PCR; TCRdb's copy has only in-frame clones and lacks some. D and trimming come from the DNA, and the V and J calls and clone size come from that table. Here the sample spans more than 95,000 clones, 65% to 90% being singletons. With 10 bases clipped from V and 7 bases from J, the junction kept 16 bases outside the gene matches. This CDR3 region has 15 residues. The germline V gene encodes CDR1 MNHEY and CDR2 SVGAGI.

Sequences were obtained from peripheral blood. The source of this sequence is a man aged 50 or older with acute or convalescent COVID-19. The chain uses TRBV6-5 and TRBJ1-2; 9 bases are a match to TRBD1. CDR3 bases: TGTGCCACCAAAATAAGGACAGGGGAAGGTTCTGGCTACACCTTC. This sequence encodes CATKIRTGEGSGYTF.